This entry is about one T cell receptor (beta chain). As yet, its antigen is unknown. Researchers took RNA transcripts and amplified TCR beta CDR3 regions from them. First-round RT-PCR employed HTBI primers, with a second-round multiplex PCR after it. TCRdb passed the multiplex PCR reads through MiXCR, listing each CDR3 protein once. The sample gives around 1,000,000 distinct CDR3 sequences, around a third of which show up once; 8.5% to 14% is in the top ten. This entry belongs to a study of Graves' ophthalmopathy and Graves' hyperthyroidism. This CDR3 is 15 amino acids long. In germline, CDR1 is SGHTA, CDR2 FQGNSA. V gave up 6 bases and J gave up 1 base, with 15 bases separating them. Regarding the study as a whole: In blood, most expanded thyroid clonotypes above 0.001 frequency were also detected.

The chain links TRBV7-2 to TRBJ2-5; no reliable D call. The sample was peripheral blood or thyroid tissue (not recorded which). The receptor was isolated from an adult man with Graves' hyperthyroidism. CDR3 DNA sequence: TGTGCCAGCAGTGACCCGGTGCTGATCCAAGAGACCCAGTACTTC. This gives the protein CASSDPVLIQETQYF.